This T cell receptor (beta chain) was sequenced during a study of shared clonotypes between healthy human individuals. The study, taken as a whole, reports: Against clonotypes common to all four donors, non-shared ones had lower generation probabilities. Clonotypes that were shared across a handful of donors made up 4.5% to 5% of naive CD4 clonotypes.

Researchers ran the assay at a deep level. Investigators spread the genomic DNA of each subset evenly over several immunoSEQ plates. Repertoires were generated with immunoSEQ multiplex PCR, while TCRdb's copy carries only in-frame clones and drops some. The sample contains 2,100,000 or so clones, almost 96% of which appear only once. On this clone itself: The antigen remains undetermined.

The CDR3 runs to 15 residues. The V gene's germline CDR1 is MNHNY and CDR2 SVGAGI (reference sequence). V lost 5 bases and J lost 2; bases outside the gene matches: 6. The chain employs TRBV6-6 and TRBJ2-7, with 10 bases fitting TRBD2. Sequenced sample: naive CD4+ T cells sorted from blood. Noted subset: CD45RA+ positively selected. This sequence was found in a man aged 18 to 29 in good health. The CDR3 region is CASSTSGTATYEQYF. CDR3 sequence (DNA): TGTGCCAGCAGTACTAGCGGGACAGCCACCTACGAGCAGTACTTC.